Below, 27 T cell receptor beta chains from the same sample are listed, as sequenced in a study of CD8+CD57+ T cells in acquired aplastic anemia. Genomic DNA templated the TCR beta VDJ and CDR3 profiling. TCRdb re-called the reads with MiXCR, one entry per CDR3 protein. The sample has about 180,000 distinct CDR3 sequences, just over 45% seen once. The sequenced sample consisted of sorted CD4+, CD8+, or CD8+CD57+ T cells (not recorded which) from PBMCs. The receptors come from a human donor in good health.

A note on this clonotype: A clone one base away is much larger, so this may be a read error. The chain is built from TRBV7-9 and TRBJ1-1; no firm D call. Germline assignment: CDR1 SEHNR and CDR2 FQNEAQ (reference sequence). The CDR3 consists of 13 residues. The CDR3 reads CASSRGPNTEASF. The DNA for the CDR3 is TGTGCCAGCAGCCGCGGCCCGAACACTGAAGCTTCCTTT.

This clonotype showed up many times. The chain employs TRBV7-3 and TRBJ2-5, with 9 bases lining up with TRBD2. This CDR3 has 16 residues. CDR1 and CDR2 (germline): SGHTA, FQGTGA. Germline trimming cut 0 bases from V and 2 bases from J; bases unmatched to any gene: 4. The CDR3 DNA sequence: TGTGCCAGCAGCTTAACCGGGGCGGGAGGGCAAGAGACCCAGTACTTC. It is translated as CASSLTGAGGQETQYF.

This clonotype was observed many times. The V gene is TRBV12-3 or TRBV12-4, the J gene TRBJ1-2; tentative D call: TRBD1 (6 bases). This CDR3 has 15 residues. The V and J ends lost 1 base and 4 bases respectively, with 13 bases between them. Written as DNA, the CDR3 is TGTGCCAGCAGTTTAGAGGCAGGGGTAGGCTATGGCTACACCTTC. It specifies CASSLEAGVGYGYTF.

This clonotype was counted a few times. Just one base apart from a much larger clone, this may be a read error. CDR3 sequence reads: CASSPRIMGGSSYEQCF. CDR3 DNA: TGTGCCAGTAGTCCTCGTATAATGGGGGGCAGCTCCTACGAGCAGTGCTTC. V usage is TRBV19 and J usage is TRBJ2-7; D tentatively reads TRBD1 or TRBD2 (6 bases each). Germline V CDR1 and CDR2: LNHDA, SQIVND (reference sequence). The CDR3 length is 17 residues.

A note on this clonotype: A read error may be the cause here, since a much bigger clone is one base away. In this CDR3 the conserved last residue, phenylalanine or tryptophan, is missing, so a read error is likely. This chain connects TRBV25-1 to TRBJ1-5; D gene uncertain. Germline V gene data show CDR1 as MGHDK and CDR2 as SYGVNS. V gave up 2 bases and J gave up 7 bases, with 6 bases separating them. The CDR3 is 12 residues long. CDR3 in amino acids: CASSEGFQPQHL. CDR3 sequence (DNA): TGTGCCAGCAGTGAAGGTTTCCAGCCCCAGCATCTT.

As for this clonotype: Since a much larger clone is just one base distant, this may be a read error. The conserved phenylalanine or tryptophan normally closing the CDR3 is absent here, so this likely arose from a read error. The chain combines TRBV7-2 with TRBJ1-1, with TRBD1 matching over 9 bases. J lost 8 bases, V lost 1 base, and 8 bases had no gene match. The CDR3 runs 15 residues. Germline assignment: CDR1 SGHTA and CDR2 FQGNSA. The CDR3 protein is CASSLGDRELTEAFL. The CDR3 region has the DNA TGTGCCAGCAGCTTAGGGGACAGGGAGTTAACCGAAGCTTTCCTT.

The rearrangement uses TRBV7-2 and TRBJ2-5, with D possibly matching TRBD2 (6 bases). The CDR3 is made up of 11 amino acids. CDR1 is SGHTA and CDR2 is FQGNSA in the germline V gene. V lost 5 bases and J 7 bases, leaving 8 bases between the germline ends. The CDR3 nucleotides read TGTGCCAGCAGCGTCGGGGGGACCCAGTACTTC. It is translated as CASSVGGTQYF.

In regard to this clonotype: This sequence may be a read error, since a much larger clone differs from it by one base. The chain combines TRBV12-3 or TRBV12-4 with TRBJ2-7; possible D gene TRBD2, 6 bases. V shed 6 bases and J shed 7 bases, with 22 bases lying between them. CDR3 size: 15 residues. The CDR3 DNA reads as TGTGCCAGCAGCCGGGACTTGAGCTCCTACAATGAGCAGTACTTC. It encodes CASSRDLSSYNEQYF.

In this sample, this clonotype turned up once. At one end, the junction sequence differs from germline, possibly due to a read error. The chain is built from TRBV6-1 and TRBJ2-1; perhaps TRBD2 as D (6 bases). The germline V gene has CDR1 MNHNS and CDR2 SASEGT. There are 13 residues in the CDR3. The CDR3 loop reads CATRTISYNEQLF. For the CDR3, the DNA is TGTGCCACCCGGACTATTTCCTACAATGAGCAGCTCTTC.

J is TRBJ2-7 and V is TRBV2, with D uncertain. The CDR3 has 10 amino acids. Deletions cut 8 bases from V and 2 bases from J, with 4 bases between. Germline assignment: CDR1 SNHLY and CDR2 FYNNEI. The CDR3 protein is CASVAYEQYF. In nucleotides, the CDR3 is TGTGCCAGCGTGGCCTACGAGCAGTACTTC.

With respect to this clonotype: This CDR3 fails to terminate in the conserved phenylalanine or tryptophan, so it likely reflects a read error. The chain couples TRBV11-2 to TRBJ2-1, with TRBD2 matching 9 bases. Trimming took 5 bases from V and 6 from J; bases not matched to a gene: 5. CDR1 is SGHAT, CDR2 FQNNGV, per germline. This CDR3 has 14 residues. The CDR3 sequence is CASSPRLAVNEQFS. The CDR3 coding sequence is TGTGCCAGCAGCCCCCGACTAGCGGTCAATGAGCAGTTCTCC.

This chain connects TRBV19 to TRBJ2-2, with D maybe TRBD1 (6 bases). V gave up 6 bases and J gave up 5 bases, with 10 bases separating them. The CDR3 totals 13 residues. CDR1 LNHDA and CDR2 SQIVND come from the germline V gene (reference sequence). CDR3 DNA sequence: TGTGCCAGTAGCCGACAGGTTACCGGGGAGCTGTTTTTT. This translates into CASSRQVTGELFF.

This clonotype came up many times. The chain carries TRBV29-1 and TRBJ2-1; 11 bases map to TRBD2. Germline CDR1 reads SQVTM; CDR2 reads ANQGSEA. The CDR3 length is 16 residues. Trimming at V came to 0 bases and at J to 7 bases, leaving 8 bases not matched to a gene. The CDR3 here is CSVEDHVAGGLNEQFF. CDR3 nucleotides: TGCAGCGTTGAAGATCATGTAGCGGGAGGGTTGAATGAGCAGTTCTTC.

The gene calls are TRBV11-2 and TRBJ2-3; 13 nucleotides agree with TRBD2. CDR1 and CDR2 from the germline V gene are SGHAT and FQNNGV. The CDR3 covers 17 residues. The junction had 6 bases not matched to a gene; V was cut back by 4 bases and J by 2 bases. The CDR3 sequence: CASSSGTSGTYTDTQYF. CDR3 bases: TGTGCCAGCAGCTCAGGGACTAGCGGGACGTACACAGATACGCAGTATTTT.

The chain carries TRBV6-2 or TRBV6-3 and TRBJ1-4; no clear D. The germline V and J ends were trimmed by 2 bases and 2 bases, with 12 bases remaining between them. The CDR3 totals 16 residues. Per germline, CDR1 MNHEY and CDR2 SVGEGT. CDR3 nucleotide sequence: TGTGCCAGCAGTTACAGTTGGTTATTGACTAATGAAAAACTGTTTTTT. Encoded protein: CASSYSWLLTNEKLFF.

For this clonotype: One end of the junction does not line up with germline, which may come from a read error. The gene calls are TRBV9 and TRBJ1-3, with 9 bases aligning to TRBD1. The length of the CDR3 is 15 residues. Germline CDR1 SGDLS, CDR2 YYNGEE. CDR3 residues: CASSINRGPGNTIYF. The CDR3 DNA reads TGTGCCAGCAGCATCAACAGGGGGCCTGGGAACACCATATATTTT. Using reference TRBV9 and TRBJ1-3 for the parts outside the CDR3, the full variable domain is DSGVTQTPKHLITATGQRVTLRCSPRSGDLSVYWYQQSLDQGLQFLIQYYNGEERAKGNILERFSAQQFPDLHSELNLSSLELGDSALYFCASSINRGPGNTIYFGEGSWLTVV.

Of note for this clonotype: Sequence at one end of the junction differs from germline and may be a read error. V and J are TRBV5-5 and TRBJ2-3, with D maybe TRBD1 (5 bases). The CDR3 is made up of 14 amino acids. Germline V gene data show CDR1 as SGHKS and CDR2 as YYEKEE (reference sequence). In DNA, the CDR3 is TGTGCCGGCAGCTTGGCAAGGGGCAAAGATACGCAGTATTTT. Protein: CAGSLARGKDTQYF.

This clonotype came up many times. The V call is TRBV19, the J call TRBJ2-2, with 7 bases that match TRBD2. Trimming cost V 4 bases and J 1 base; bases outside gene matches: 3. Germline values: CDR1 LNHDA, CDR2 SQIVND (reference sequence). The CDR3 is 15 residues long. The CDR3 sequence: CASSSRGGNTGELFF. The CDR3 nucleotides read TGTGCCAGTAGTAGTCGCGGGGGGAACACCGGGGAGCTGTTTTTT.

This clonotype was counted only a few times. V usage is TRBV7-9 and J usage is TRBJ1-6; D gene uncertain. This CDR3 contains 13 residues. Germline CDR1 is SEHNR and CDR2 is FQNEAQ (reference sequence). With 7 bases removed from V and 8 bases from J, the gap between germline ends came to 12 bases. The DNA for the CDR3 is TGTGCCAGCAACGGGCAGCGAGATTCACCCCTCCACTTT. Translation: CASNGQRDSPLHF.

This clonotype was observed many times. The chain is built from TRBV25-1 and TRBJ2-7; 12 bases fit TRBD2. V was clipped by 10 bases and J by 3 bases; unmatched bases: 1. Germline V gene lookup returns CDR1 MGHDK and CDR2 SYGVNS. The CDR3 spans 12 residues. CDR3 sequence: CATSGRVYEQYF. In nucleotides, the CDR3 is TGTGCCACTAGCGGGAGGGTCTACGAGCAGTACTTC.

This clonotype came up many times. The V gene is TRBV24-1, the J gene TRBJ2-5; D ambiguous. Trimming took 5 bases from V and 5 from J, leaving 2 bases between them. The CDR3 extends over 10 amino acids. The germline CDR1 and CDR2 sequences are KGHDR and SFDVKD. In DNA form, the CDR3 reads TGTGCCACCAGTGCGGAGACCCAGTACTTC. Translating it yields CATSAETQYF.

This clonotype was detected ten times or more. V gene TRBV12-3 or TRBV12-4 combines with J gene TRBJ2-7, with D perhaps matching TRBD1 (5 bases). This CDR3 spans 13 amino acids. V was clipped by 1 base and J by 6 bases, with 10 bases between them. CDR3 amino acids: CASSLVGVAEQYF. The CDR3 region has the DNA TGTGCCAGCAGTTTAGTAGGGGTCGCCGAGCAGTACTTC.

This clonotype was seen only a few times. The rearrangement uses TRBV6-6 and TRBJ1-4; TRBD1 aligns across 7 bases. CDR1 is MNHNY and CDR2 is SVGAGI in the germline V gene (reference sequence). The CDR3 has 14 amino acids. Losses at the gene ends were 7 bases for V and 8 bases for J; bases not matched to a gene: 10. CDR3 in DNA: TGTGCCAGCATTAACAGGGGTCTTAAAGAAAAACTGTTTTTT. Translation: CASINRGLKEKLFF.

This clonotype was seen only a few times. The junction shows a germline mismatch at one end, possibly a read error. The chain uses TRBV7-7 and TRBJ2-5; TRBD2 aligns across 7 bases. The V gene's germline CDR1 is SSHAT and CDR2 FNYEAQ (reference sequence). The CDR3 runs to 15 residues. CDR3 sequence reads: CASSSGGTPQETQYF. In DNA, the CDR3 is TGTGCTAGCAGCTCCGGGGGGACCCCACAAGAGACCCAGTACTTC.

Concerning this clonotype: The junction does not match germline at one end; this may be a read error. This chain joins TRBV7-2 and TRBJ1-2; possible D gene TRBD1, 6 bases. The CDR3 is 12 residues long. Germline V gene lookup returns CDR1 SGHTA and CDR2 FQGNSA. CDR3 sequence reads: CASSLDSYGCTF. The CDR3 DNA sequence: TGTGCCAGCAGCTTGGACAGCTATGGCTGCACCTTC.

The chain employs TRBV29-1 and TRBJ1-1; 9 bases line up with TRBD1. The CDR3 contains 16 residues. Germline loops: CDR1 SQVTM, CDR2 ANQGSEA. Germline trimming cut 5 bases from V and 1 base from J; bases unmatched to any gene: 11. The CDR3 spells CSVIFNRGLGNTEAFF. The CDR3 bases are TGCAGCGTTATCTTTAACAGGGGGCTCGGGAACACTGAAGCTTTCTTT. Together with reference TRBV29-1 and TRBJ1-1, the CDR3 gives the full variable domain: SAVISQKPSRDICQRGTSLTIQCQVDSQVTMMFWYRQQPGQSLTLIATANQGSEATYESGFVIDKFPISRPNLTFSTLTVSNMSPEDSSIYLCSVIFNRGLGNTEAFFGQGTRLTVV.

This chain joins TRBV7-3 and TRBJ2-7, with D possibly being TRBD2 (6 bases). The CDR3 consists of 14 residues. Germline CDR1 reads SGHTA; CDR2 reads FQGTGA. V lost 7 bases, J lost 3 bases, and 16 bases lay in between. The CDR3 region is CASTKGLILYEQYF. In nucleotides, the CDR3 is TGTGCCAGCACCAAGGGACTTATCCTCTACGAGCAGTACTTC.